The 8 T cell receptor beta chains given below trace back to one sample, sequenced in a study of early T cells in non-severe SARS-CoV-2 infection (dated by TCRdb to about 2021). The protocol used for the library was 5' RACE. Sequencing was performed on a NextSeq 500. TCRdb trimmed the raw reads at Q25, called clones with MiXCR and kept productive beta chains. When rows share a CDR3 protein, they turn into one entry using the most common DNA and genes. Present in this sample are 80,000 to 100,000 distinct CDR3 sequences, roughly an eighth of which were seen just once. Approximately 7% of the sample goes to the ten largest clones. The sample consisted of whole blood. Receptor source: an adult who was a healthcare worker with PCR-confirmed SARS-CoV-2 infection or an uninfected control (not recorded which).

The chain joins TRBV7-8 to TRBJ2-1; weak D call: TRBD2 (7 bases). The germline CDR1 and CDR2 sequences are SGHVS and FQNEAQ. The CDR3 loop spans 16 amino acids. The V end lost 5 bases, the J end lost 9 bases, and 23 bases lay between the germline ends. CDR3 sequence (DNA): TGTGCCAGCAGCCCCCTCCGGGGGGCTACTGACGGTGAGCAGTTCTTC. Translating it yields CASSPLRGATDGEQFF. The whole variable domain, filled in from reference TRBV7-8 and TRBJ2-1, reads GAGVSQSPRYKVAKRGQDVALRCDPISGHVSLFWYQQALGQGPEFLTYFQNEAQLDKSGLPSDRFFAERPEGSVSTLKIQRTQQEDSAVYLCASSPLRGATDGEQFFGPGTRLTVL.

This clonotype was detected ten times or more. V is TRBV11-2 and J is TRBJ2-1; D perhaps matches TRBD2 (6 bases). V was cut by 0 bases and J by 6 bases, with 15 bases left in between. The CDR3 length is 16 residues. Germline CDR1 reads SGHAT; CDR2 reads FQNNGV. CDR3 bases: TGTGCCAGCAGCTTAGATACACTAGCTTTTACCAATGAGCAGTTCTTC. Amino acids: CASSLDTLAFTNEQFF.

V gene TRBV11-2 combines with J gene TRBJ1-4; TRBD1 aligns across 10 bases. Losses at the gene ends were 3 bases for V and 8 bases for J; bases not matched to a gene: 3. This CDR3 is built from 14 residues. In germline, CDR1 is SGHAT, CDR2 FQNNGV. The CDR3 here is CASSFGQGEEKLFF. As DNA, the CDR3 is TGTGCCAGCAGCTTCGGACAGGGGGAAGAAAAACTGTTTTTT. Full variable domain (outside the CDR3, taken from reference TRBV11-2 and TRBJ1-4): EAGVAQSPRYKIIEKRQSVAFWCNPISGHATLYWYQQILGQGPKLLIQFQNNGVVDDSQLPKDRFSAERLKGVDSTLKIQPAKLEDSAVYLCASSFGQGEEKLFFGSGTQLSVL.

The chain couples TRBV5-5 to TRBJ2-7; the match to TRBD1 covers 8 bases. The CDR3 totals 13 residues. V shed 5 bases and J 2 bases; nucleotides not matched to a gene: 3. The V gene's germline CDR1 is SGHKS and CDR2 YYEKEE (reference sequence). CDR3 loop: CASRGQGTYEQYF. In DNA form, the CDR3 reads TGTGCCAGCAGAGGACAGGGCACCTACGAGCAGTACTTC.

J is TRBJ1-2 and V is TRBV20-1; no firm D call. The length of the CDR3 is 12 residues. CDR1 and CDR2 (germline): DFQATT, SNEGSKA (reference sequence). V lost 2 bases to trimming and J lost 5 bases, with 9 bases between them. This chain's CDR3 is CSARWAGYGYTF. The CDR3 nucleotides are TGCAGTGCTAGATGGGCGGGTTATGGCTACACCTTC.

This clonotype was recorded at least ten times. The chain joins TRBV3-1 to TRBJ2-3; D unclear. Germline V gives CDR1 LGHDT, CDR2 YNNKEL (reference sequence). Trimming took off 2 bases at V and 5 bases at J, with 8 bases between the two ends. The CDR3 is made up of 13 amino acids. For the CDR3, the DNA is TGTGCCAGCAGCCAAAATCTGGGAGATACGCAGTATTTT. Protein product: CASSQNLGDTQYF.

The chain recombines TRBV5-4 with TRBJ2-2; 10 positions agree with TRBD2. Per germline, CDR1 SGHNT and CDR2 YYREEE (reference sequence). The CDR3 is made up of 16 amino acids. Trimming removed 6 bases from V and 3 bases from J; junction bases left unmatched: 8. CDR3 amino acids: CASTLVAGGYTGELFF. The CDR3 DNA reads as TGTGCCAGCACCCTGGTAGCGGGAGGTTACACCGGGGAGCTGTTTTTT.

This clonotype came up many times. The V and J genes are TRBV2 and TRBJ1-5; D may be TRBD1 (5 bases). V was shortened by 6 bases and J by 1 base, with 10 bases between the two germline ends. The germline V gene encodes CDR1 SNHLY and CDR2 FYNNEI. This CDR3 comprises 14 residues. The CDR3 coding sequence is TGTGCCAGCAGGGAGGGACTAAGCAATCAGCCCCAGCATTTT. Translation: CASREGLSNQPQHF.